The next 20 T cell receptor beta chains were all read from a single sample in a study of T cell responses to AZD1222 COVID-19 vaccine. The table came from immunoSEQ multiplex PCR; TCRdb's copy has only in-frame clones and leaves some out. The table records around 100,000 clones, about 87% of them present only once. Sequenced material: peripheral blood, taken on day 0 of AZD1222 vaccination. The receptors derive from an adult in good health.

The chain joins TRBV18 to TRBJ2-3; D is unresolved. The CDR3 has 15 amino acids. The V end lost 0 bases, the J end lost 1 base, and 8 bases lay between the germline ends. Germline V gene lookup returns CDR1 KGHSH and CDR2 LQKENI. The CDR3 DNA reads TGTGCCAGCTCACCACCGGCGCTCGGCACAGATACGCAGTATTTT. Translation: CASSPPALGTDTQYF.

The rearrangement joins TRBV4-2 to TRBJ2-5; D is unresolved. The length of the CDR3 is 12 residues. CDR1 and CDR2 (germline): LGHNA, YNFKEQ. The V and J ends lost 4 bases and 7 bases respectively, with 10 bases between them. The CDR3 reads CASSLDLTTQYF. In DNA, the CDR3 is TGTGCCAGCAGCCTCGACTTGACGACCCAGTACTTC.

The chain uses TRBV12-3 or TRBV12-4 and TRBJ2-7; TRBD1 might be the D (6 bases). The CDR3 is 12 amino acids. V shed 5 bases and J shed 7 bases, with 12 bases lying between them. CDR3 region: CASSQGSGEQYF. CDR3 DNA sequence: TGTGCCAGCAGTCAGGGGTCGGGGGAGCAGTACTTC.

The rearrangement uses TRBV28 and TRBJ1-5; 7 bases are shared with TRBD1. CDR3 length equals 14 residues. The V gene's germline CDR1 is MDHEN and CDR2 SYDVKM. The V gene end was trimmed by 5 bases and the J gene end by 2 bases; junction bases not matched to a gene: 3. The CDR3 protein is CASSLGTGNQPQHF. For the CDR3, the DNA is TGTGCCAGCAGTCTAGGGACAGGCAATCAGCCCCAGCATTTT.

The CDR3 sequence is CAIGTLAGAGEQYF. The CDR3 nucleotides are TGTGCCATCGGGACTTTAGCGGGAGCGGGGGAGCAGTACTTC. This chain joins TRBV10-3 and TRBJ2-7, with 9 nucleotides matching TRBD2. Germline V gene lookup returns CDR1 ENHRY and CDR2 SYGVKD. The CDR3 sequence is 14 residues long. V shed 8 bases and J 7 bases; nucleotides not matched to a gene: 12.

The chain uses TRBV14 and TRBJ2-1; 7 nucleotides agree with TRBD1. Unmatched junction bases numbered 5, after V lost 4 bases and J lost 5 bases. CDR3 length: 14 residues. Germline CDR1 reads SGHDN; CDR2 reads FVKESK. The CDR3 DNA is TGTGCCAGCAGCCCCGGGACAGCACACAATGAGCAGTTCTTC. Translating gives CASSPGTAHNEQFF.

This clone has just one count. CDR3 amino acids: CATSVHGGVSYNEQFF. For the CDR3, the DNA is TGTGCCACCAGTGTCCACGGCGGGGTCTCCTACAATGAGCAGTTCTTC. The genes are TRBV24-1 and TRBJ2-1; possible D gene TRBD2, 6 bases. The CDR3 is 16 residues long. V was clipped by 5 bases and J by 0 bases, with 13 bases between them. The V gene's germline CDR1 is KGHDR and CDR2 SFDVKD.

This chain uses TRBV18 with TRBJ1-4; D not resolved. CDR3 length equals 13 residues. The germline V and J ends were trimmed by 0 bases and 5 bases, with 4 bases remaining between them. Germline CDR1 KGHSH, CDR2 LQKENI. CDR3 in amino acids: CASSPPGNEKLFF. As DNA, the CDR3 is TGTGCCAGCTCACCACCCGGAAATGAAAAACTGTTTTTT.

This chain links TRBV5-4 with TRBJ1-2; TRBD1 matches 7 bases. Trimming removed 0 bases from V and 6 bases from J; junction bases left unmatched: 8. Germline V CDR1 and CDR2: SGHNT, YYREEE (reference sequence). This CDR3 region has 15 residues. In nucleotides, the CDR3 is TGTGCCAGCAGCTTGGAACCCGGGACAGATGATGGCTACACCTTC. This encodes CASSLEPGTDDGYTF. The entire variable domain, with the rest obtained from reference TRBV5-4 and TRBJ1-2, is as follows: ETGVTQSPTHLIKTRGQQVTLRCSSQSGHNTVSWYQQALGQGPQFIFQYYREEENGRGNFPPRFSGLQFPNYSSELNVNALELDDSALYLCASSLEPGTDDGYTFGSGTRLTVV.

In its sample, this clone was seen once. Other DNA sequences in the sample encode the same CDR3. The chain carries TRBV11-3 and TRBJ2-3; D is unclear. Trimming removed 1 base from V and 0 bases from J, with 5 bases in between. The V gene's germline CDR1 is SGHNT and CDR2 YENEEA. The CDR3 loop spans 14 amino acids. Here the CDR3 DNA reads TGTGCCAGCAGCTTAGGCGGAAGCACAGATACGCAGTATTTT. Its translation is CASSLGGSTDTQYF.

The chain combines TRBV13 with TRBJ1-6, with D perhaps matching TRBD1 (6 bases). The CDR3 has 14 amino acids. The V gene's germline CDR1 is PRHDT and CDR2 FYEKMQ (reference sequence). Trimming pared 5 bases from V and 4 bases from J, leaving 9 bases between. Here the CDR3 reads CASSLDRYNSPLHF. CDR3 sequence (DNA): TGTGCCAGCAGCCTAGACAGGTATAATTCACCCCTCCACTTT.

This sequence joins TRBV28 and TRBJ1-1; TRBD1 matches 10 bases. The CDR3 has 12 residues. V was pared by 5 bases and J by 11 bases, with 5 bases of the junction left unmatched. In germline, CDR1 is MDHEN, CDR2 SYDVKM. The CDR3 reads CASSPPGQGAFF. As DNA, the CDR3 is TGTGCCAGCAGTCCGCCGGGACAGGGGGCTTTCTTT.

V gene TRBV24-1 combines with J gene TRBJ2-2, with TRBD1 matching 11 bases. Germline CDR1 is KGHDR and CDR2 is SFDVKD. This CDR3 spans 16 amino acids. V shed 5 bases and J 6 bases; nucleotides not matched to a gene: 7. DNA for the CDR3: TGTGCCACCAGTGCCCGGGGGGGACAGGGGGCCGGGGAGCTGTTTTTT. Protein product: CATSARGGQGAGELFF.

The J gene is TRBJ1-1, the V gene TRBV11-2; D is ambiguous. The CDR3 contains 13 residues. Germline loops: CDR1 SGHAT, CDR2 FQNNGV. The V gene lost 1 base and the J gene lost 9 bases, with 12 bases spanning the gap. The CDR3 coding sequence is TGTGCCAGCAGCTTAGGTGGCAGGTCGCAAGCTTTCTTT. This sequence encodes CASSLGGRSQAFF.

The chain uses TRBV10-3 and TRBJ2-2, with D hard to call. CDR3 length: 11 residues. CDR1 ENHRY and CDR2 SYGVKD come from the germline V gene. V lost 6 bases to trimming and J lost 3 bases, with 2 bases between them. The CDR3 spells CAIRDTGELFF. The CDR3 nucleotides read TGTGCCATCAGGGACACCGGGGAGCTGTTTTTT.

This chain uses TRBV19 with TRBJ1-6, with unresolved D. Germline-derived CDR1 and CDR2 are LNHDA and SQIVND (reference sequence). CDR3 length: 15 amino acids. Deletions cut 5 bases from V and 0 bases from J, with 8 bases between. CDR3 DNA: TGTGCCAGTAGTTCTACGTTCTCCTATAATTCACCCCTCCACTTT. Translated, it gives CASSSTFSYNSPLHF.

On this clone: Germline and junction disagree at one end, which may indicate a read error. This chain uses TRBV28 with TRBJ1-5; no definite D call. Germline CDR1 is MDHEN and CDR2 is SYDVKM. The CDR3 is made up of 8 amino acids. The CDR3 here is CASSPRGF. The CDR3 nucleotides read TGTGCCAGCAGCCCCAGAGGATTT.

This CDR3 reads CASSSLTGGSTEAFF. The CDR3 coding sequence is TGTGCCAGCAGCTCCCTAACAGGGGGCAGTACTGAAGCTTTCTTT. This chain links TRBV7-2 with TRBJ1-1; 9 bases align to TRBD1. The germline gives CDR1 SGHTA, CDR2 FQGNSA. This CDR3 has 15 amino acids. Trimming at V came to 4 bases and at J to 5 bases, leaving 8 bases not matched to a gene.

The chain combines TRBV6-1 with TRBJ1-2; D gene uncertain. The V and J ends lost 2 bases and 7 bases respectively, with 8 bases between them. Per germline, CDR1 MNHNS and CDR2 SASEGT. This CDR3 is 12 amino acids long. CDR3 bases: TGTGCCAGCAGTGAATTGGGGTTTGGCTACACCTTC. This gives the protein CASSELGFGYTF.

V usage is TRBV30 and J usage is TRBJ1-5; 8 bases are a match to TRBD1. Trimming cost V 1 base and J 4 bases; bases outside gene matches: 6. Germline CDR1 reads GTSNPN; CDR2 reads SVGIG (reference sequence). This CDR3 spans 15 amino acids. CDR3 protein: CAWSAQGAFNQPQHF. The CDR3 region has the DNA TGTGCCTGGAGTGCGCAGGGGGCCTTTAATCAGCCCCAGCATTTT.